This T cell receptor (beta chain) was obtained from a study of control samples from healthy donors and cancer patients (dated by TCRdb to about 2020). Preparation of the library involved the immunoSEQ multiplex PCR assay. The table comes from immuneACCESS by way of TCRdb, which keeps in-frame sequences with V and J called. Part of the clones is missing from these tables; in studies checked, under half for an unresolved V gene and the rest for unknown reasons. In all, the sample holds 100,000 to 150,000 clones, and 92% of those were seen once. The ten most abundant clones make up under 0.7% of the sample. V and J are trimmed by 3 bases and 0 bases, and the gene matches miss 1 base of the junction. The CDR3 has 14 amino acids, counting the end cysteine and phenylalanine. The only DNA kept is the CDR3, 42 bases in frame from the first base. Sequences LNHDA (CDR1) and SQIVND (CDR2) are obtained from the germline V gene (reference sequence).

About this clone itself: Its cognate antigen has yet to be identified. Base qualities are not provided; no much larger clone lies one nucleotide away.

This clonotype was obtained from an elderly man with head and neck cancer. The sequence links TRBV19 to TRBJ1-1; TRBD1 matches 7 bases in the middle. Sequences were obtained from PBMCs. The CDR3 in this case is CASSMGQMNTEAFF. The DNA is as follows: TGTGCCAGTAGTATGGGACAGATGAACACTGAAGCTTTCTTT.